Presented here are 21 T cell receptor beta chains from one specimen sequenced in a study of cytotoxic CD8 clonotypes in ibrutinib-treated CLL. Sequencing used immunoSEQ multiplex PCR; TCRdb keeps in-frame clones, though not all of them. The top ten clones hold 10% to 15% of a sample with 130,000 to 150,000 clones, approximately 80% of them seen once. The sample in question was PBMCs, obtained after 12 months of ibrutinib treatment. Receptors originate from a human donor with chronic lymphocytic leukemia.

V usage is TRBV5-4 and J usage is TRBJ1-2, with a tentative D call TRBD1 (5 bases). Looked up from germline, CDR1 is SGHNT and CDR2 is YYREEE (reference sequence). The CDR3 totals 11 residues. The ends were cut back, 4 bases at V and 10 bases at J, with 11 bases in the middle. The CDR3 DNA sequence: TGTGCCAGCAGCCGGGGCGAAGCCTACACCTTC. This sequence encodes CASSRGEAYTF.

CDR3 nucleotide sequence: TGTGCCAGCTCGCCCCGGCGTGAGTCCTACGAGCAGTACTTC. Its translation: CASSPRRESYEQYF. This sequence joins TRBV18 and TRBJ2-7; D gene uncertain. The CDR3 extends over 14 amino acids. The V and J ends lost 6 bases and 1 base respectively, with 13 bases between them. Germline V CDR1 and CDR2: KGHSH, LQKENI.

The gene calls are TRBV30 and TRBJ1-4; unclear D gene. This CDR3 is 12 amino acids long. Germline-derived CDR1 and CDR2 are GTSNPN and SVGIG (reference sequence). V was clipped by 8 bases and J by 4 bases, with 11 bases between them. The CDR3 protein is CALQIINEKLFF. CDR3 nucleotide sequence: TGTGCCCTACAGATTATTAATGAAAAACTGTTTTTT. Drawing the rest from reference TRBV30 and TRBJ1-4, the complete variable domain is SQTIHQWPATLVQPVGSPLSLECTVEGTSNPNLYWYRQAAGRGLQLLFYSVGIGQISSEVPQNLSASRPQDRQFILSSKKLLLSDSGFYLCALQIINEKLFFGSGTQLSVL.

Concerning this clone itself: Germline and junction disagree at one end, which may indicate a read error. The chain combines TRBV5-4 with TRBJ2-2; 8 bases map to TRBD1. Germline assignment: CDR1 SGHNT and CDR2 YYREEE (reference sequence). The CDR3 has 17 amino acids. CDR3 sequence reads: CASSLEQGVANTGELFF. CDR3 DNA: TGTGCCAGCAGCCTAGAACAGGGGGTCGCGAACACCGGGGAGCTATTTTTT.

The chain's CDR3 is CASSASQGRYTEAFF. The CDR3 region has the DNA TGTGCCAGCAGCGCATCCCAGGGGCGGTACACTGAAGCTTTCTTT. The chain links TRBV9 to TRBJ1-1, with D tentatively TRBD1 (6 bases). V lost 3 bases, J lost 3 bases, and 15 bases lay in between. CDR1 is SGDLS, CDR2 YYNGEE, per germline. The length of the CDR3 is 15 residues.

V gene TRBV5-1 combines with J gene TRBJ2-1; 11 nucleotides line up with TRBD2. V dropped 2 bases and J dropped 8; count of bases not matched to a gene: 9. The CDR3 is 16 amino acids. Germline loops: CDR1 SGHRS, CDR2 YFSETQ. The CDR3 bases are TGCGCCAGCAGCTTTGGAGTAGCGGGAGGGGGCCATGAGCAGTTCTTC. Translated: CASSFGVAGGGHEQFF.

V is TRBV30 and J is TRBJ2-1; D is ambiguous. The CDR3 totals 11 residues. From germline, CDR1 is GTSNPN and CDR2 SVGIG (reference sequence). V shed 7 bases and J shed 15 bases, with 19 bases lying between them. CDR3 amino acids: CAFRSPTVGFF. CDR3 coding DNA: TGTGCCTTCCGATCCCCTACGGTTGGGTTCTTC.

J is TRBJ2-1 and V is TRBV4-1; 15 nucleotides match TRBD2. Germline values: CDR1 MGHRA, CDR2 YSYEKL. This CDR3 is 17 amino acids long. The J segment lost 2 bases and the V segment lost 3 bases, leaving 2 bases of the junction unmatched. The CDR3 region is CASSHGLAGGAYNEQFF. In DNA, the CDR3 is TGCGCCAGCAGCCACGGACTAGCGGGAGGGGCCTACAATGAGCAGTTCTTC.

This clone has more than one count but fewer than ten. A junction boundary mismatches the germline segment, possibly from a read error. V is TRBV4-2 and J is TRBJ2-7, with D possibly matching TRBD1 (5 bases). This CDR3 has 12 amino acids. Germline V gene lookup returns CDR1 LGHNA and CDR2 YNFKEQ. The chain's CDR3 is CASRQGEYEQYF. The CDR3 DNA follows: TGTGCCAGCAGGCAAGGGGAATACGAGCAGTACTTC.

This chain links TRBV7-2 with TRBJ2-1; 15 bases align to TRBD2. The CDR3 totals 15 residues. The trim removed 4 bases at V and 7 bases at J, leaving 2 bases unmatched. CDR1 is SGHTA and CDR2 is FQGNSA in the germline V gene. The CDR3 coding sequence is TGTGCCAGCAGCTCGGGACTAGCGGGGGGTAATGAGCAGTTCTTC. Protein product: CASSSGLAGGNEQFF.

The CDR3 DNA follows: TGTGCCAGCAGTGCGACTAGCGGTTCGACCGGGGAGCTGTTTTTT. Its protein is CASSATSGSTGELFF. The chain recombines TRBV2 with TRBJ2-2, with 9 bases that match TRBD2. The CDR3 is 15 residues long. V lost 4 bases, J lost 5 bases, and 5 bases stayed unmatched. Germline V CDR1 and CDR2: SNHLY, FYNNEI.

This sequence joins TRBV11-2 and TRBJ2-5, with D possibly matching TRBD2 (5 bases). From germline, CDR1 is SGHAT and CDR2 FQNNGV. The ends were cut back, 5 bases at V and 2 bases at J, with 18 bases in the middle. The CDR3 totals 16 residues. The CDR3, as DNA: TGTGCCAGCAGCCTGGGGAGCCAGAAAGGACAAGAGACCCAGTACTTC. Amino acids: CASSLGSQKGQETQYF.

This clone has just a few counts. The chain links TRBV7-9 to TRBJ2-2; D is uncertain. Germline V gene lookup returns CDR1 SEHNR and CDR2 FQNEAQ (reference sequence). Trimming took 7 bases from V and 1 from J, leaving 10 bases between them. The CDR3 totals 14 residues. CDR3 bases: TGTGCCAGCATGGATTTGGGGAACACCGGGGAGCTGTTTTTT. Its translation: CASMDLGNTGELFF.

V gene TRBV2 combines with J gene TRBJ1-1; TRBD1 is a possible D gene (5 bases). The CDR3 spans 14 residues. Trimming left V 2 bases short and J 5 bases short, with 12 bases between. The V gene's germline CDR1 is SNHLY and CDR2 FYNNEI. CDR3 residues: CASSENEGITEAFF. CDR3 DNA sequence: TGTGCCAGCAGTGAAAATGAGGGGATTACTGAAGCTTTCTTT.

The rearrangement joins TRBV7-6 to TRBJ2-3; the D is unclear. The CDR3 covers 15 residues. V was trimmed by 2 bases and J by 0 bases, leaving 9 bases between them. From germline, CDR1 is SGHVS and CDR2 FNYEAQ. In DNA form, the CDR3 reads TGTGCCAGCAGCTTAAAAGGTTTAAGCACAGATACGCAGTATTTT. It specifies CASSLKGLSTDTQYF.

The J gene is TRBJ1-1, the V gene TRBV4-1; the D gene is possibly TRBD1 (5 bases). Trimming stripped 0 bases from V and 1 base from J, with 18 bases between. Germline CDR1 is MGHRA and CDR2 is YSYEKL. The CDR3 length is 18 residues. CDR3 in amino acids: CASSQDSGTSMANTEAFF. The CDR3 DNA is TGCGCCAGCAGCCAAGACTCCGGGACCTCCATGGCGAACACTGAAGCTTTCTTT.

The chain joins TRBV5-4 to TRBJ1-2; D call uncertain. Germline assignment: CDR1 SGHNT and CDR2 YYREEE (reference sequence). This CDR3 has 14 residues. The V gene lost 3 bases and the J gene lost 4 bases, with 13 bases spanning the gap. CDR3 sequence: CASSSALLSYGYTF. CDR3 sequence (DNA): TGTGCCAGCAGCTCGGCCCTGTTGAGCTATGGCTACACCTTC.

The rearrangement uses TRBV6-5 and TRBJ2-1; either TRBD1 or TRBD2 may supply D (5 bases each). CDR1 MNHEY and CDR2 SVGAGI come from the germline V gene. Trimming took 8 bases from V and 7 from J, leaving 15 bases between them. CDR3 length equals 13 residues. CDR3 residues: CASEPRGRNEQFF. The CDR3 DNA sequence: TGTGCCAGCGAGCCTCGGGGCCGGAATGAGCAGTTCTTC.

This chain connects TRBV4-1 to TRBJ2-1; TRBD2 aligns across 7 bases. The CDR3 sequence is 16 residues long. The V gene's germline CDR1 is MGHRA and CDR2 YSYEKL. The V segment lost 0 bases and the J segment 4 bases; nucleotides outside the gene matches: 6. DNA for the CDR3: TGCGCCAGCAGCCAAGAGACTAGCCGCCCGTACAATGAGCAGTTCTTC. It yields the protein CASSQETSRPYNEQFF.

This clone appeared a few times. The chain couples TRBV6-5 to TRBJ1-2; unclear D gene. Germline V gives CDR1 MNHEY, CDR2 SVGAGI. V was pared by 5 bases and J by 4 bases, with 11 bases between. This CDR3 is 13 amino acids long. CDR3 nucleotides: TGTGCCAGCAGTAAGACATTAATCTATGGCTACACCTTC. This codes for CASSKTLIYGYTF.

The V and J genes are TRBV5-1 and TRBJ2-3; possibly TRBD2 for D (5 bases). Trimming removed 0 bases from V and 4 bases from J, with 18 bases in between. The germline V gene encodes CDR1 SGHRS and CDR2 YFSETQ. This CDR3 comprises 17 residues. The CDR3 region has the DNA TGCGCCAGCAGCTTGGCCGGAGTAGCGAATAACCCAGATACGCAGTATTTT. This codes for CASSLAGVANNPDTQYF.